This T cell receptor (beta chain) originates from a study of metastatic and nonmetastatic thyroid tumors. Study-level information: Blood and tumor or nodule tissue repertoires from malignant and benign thyroid patients were compared.

At least ten counts were recorded for this clone. TCRdb reanalyzed the PCR reads via MiXCR. The sample lists approximately 31,000 clones; 15% to 20% were seen once. All patients were treatment-naive before thyroid surgery. V dropped 0 bases and J dropped 1 base, with 6 bases sitting between them. Germline lookup yields CDR1 MDHEN and CDR2 SYDVKM. The CDR3 totals 14 residues. The chain couples TRBV28 to TRBJ1-2, with D tentatively TRBD1 (5 bases). Sequenced input: blood. The sequence was collected from a female donor with papillary thyroid cancer or a benign thyroid nodule (not recorded which). Some clones in this sample may be carry-over from other donors' samples. The CDR3 reads CASSLWGVNYGYTF. CDR3 DNA: TGTGCCAGCAGTTTATGGGGGGTTAACTATGGCTACACCTTC.